The next 27 T cell receptor beta chains were all read from a single sample in a study of cytomegalovirus exposure and HLA in healthy donors. The PCR was carried out with 60 Vbeta primers and 13 Jbeta primers. Profiling relied on immunoSEQ multiplex PCR, and the TCRdb table lists in-frame clones only, not all of them. The data contain over 35,000 clones, 60% to 75% of them singletons. The sample was PBMCs. These receptors all stem from a man in his forties in good health and CMV-seronegative.

This clone appeared a single time. CDR3 region: CASSPGDSTEAFF. The CDR3, as DNA: TGCGCCAGCAGCCCAGGGGATAGCACTGAAGCTTTCTTT. The chain uses TRBV4-1 and TRBJ1-1, with D perhaps TRBD1 (6 bases). The CDR3 runs 13 residues. The V gene lost 4 bases and the J gene lost 4 bases, with 10 bases spanning the gap. Germline CDR1 MGHRA, CDR2 YSYEKL.

The V gene is TRBV7-2, the J gene TRBJ1-5; D unclear. The V gene's germline CDR1 is SGHTA and CDR2 FQGNSA. This CDR3 contains 13 residues. Trimming removed 1 base from V and 7 bases from J, with 8 bases in between. The DNA for the CDR3 is TGTGCCAGCAGCTTAGAATCCAGACAGCCCCAGCATTTT. Its translation: CASSLESRQPQHF.

This rearrangement joins TRBV11-2 to TRBJ1-1; weak D call: TRBD1 (5 bases). The CDR3 has 14 amino acids. Germline values: CDR1 SGHAT, CDR2 FQNNGV. V lost 5 bases, J lost 0 bases, and 10 bases lay in between. The chain's CDR3 is CASSRQRMNTEAFF. As DNA, the CDR3 is TGTGCCAGCAGCCGACAGAGAATGAACACTGAAGCTTTCTTT. Full variable domain (missing parts from reference TRBV11-2 and TRBJ1-1): EAGVAQSPRYKIIEKRQSVAFWCNPISGHATLYWYQQILGQGPKLLIQFQNNGVVDDSQLPKDRFSAERLKGVDSTLKIQPAKLEDSAVYLCASSRQRMNTEAFFGQGTRLTVV.

The chain uses TRBV10-3 and TRBJ1-5; 9 bases align to TRBD1. CDR3 length equals 13 residues. Looked up from germline, CDR1 is ENHRY and CDR2 is SYGVKD. V shed 10 bases and J 6 bases; nucleotides not matched to a gene: 7. The CDR3 loop reads CATLDRGGQPQHF. Written as DNA, the CDR3 is TGTGCCACGTTAGACAGGGGGGGTCAGCCCCAGCATTTT.

This clone was observed a single time. The V call is TRBV19, the J call TRBJ2-6, with 12 bases aligning to TRBD2. Losses at the gene ends were 6 bases for V and 0 bases for J; bases not matched to a gene: 12. In germline, CDR1 is LNHDA, CDR2 SQIVND (reference sequence). The CDR3 is 20 residues long. The chain's CDR3 is CASSPGLAGRPSSGANVLTF. The DNA for the CDR3 is TGTGCCAGTAGCCCCGGACTAGCGGGGCGTCCTAGCTCTGGGGCCAACGTCCTGACTTTC.

The V call is TRBV28, the J call TRBJ1-1; D unclear. The CDR3 is 14 amino acids. Trimming pared 7 bases from V and 0 bases from J, leaving 12 bases between. CDR1 is MDHEN and CDR2 is SYDVKM in the germline V gene. CDR3 residues: CASIDTALNTEAFF. The CDR3 nucleotides read TGTGCCAGCATAGACACAGCTTTGAACACTGAAGCTTTCTTT.

This sequence joins TRBV27 and TRBJ1-4, with unresolved D. Trimming took 10 bases from V and 8 from J, leaving 11 bases between them. In germline, CDR1 is MNHEY, CDR2 SMNVEV (reference sequence). This CDR3 has 11 amino acids. DNA of the CDR3: TGTGCCACGCGGGGTGGAGAAAAACTGTTTTTT. It yields the protein CATRGGEKLFF.

This clone was seen only a few times. This rearrangement joins TRBV6-5 to TRBJ2-1; D not resolved. The CDR3 is 12 amino acids. Germline V gene data show CDR1 as MNHEY and CDR2 as SVGAGI. Trimming pared 4 bases from V and 5 bases from J, leaving 6 bases between. The CDR3 sequence: CASSSLNNEQFF. CDR3 sequence (DNA): TGTGCCAGCAGTTCCTTAAACAATGAGCAGTTCTTC.

This rearrangement joins TRBV5-4 to TRBJ2-3; D perhaps matches TRBD2 (6 bases). CDR3 length: 16 amino acids. Germline loops: CDR1 SGHNT, CDR2 YYREEE (reference sequence). Trimming pared 3 bases from V and 0 bases from J, leaving 14 bases between. The CDR3 bases are TGTGCCAGCAGCTACACCGGGACTTCTAGCACAGATACGCAGTATTTT. This gives the protein CASSYTGTSSTDTQYF.

The chain combines TRBV30 with TRBJ1-2; TRBD1 matches at 9 bases. The CDR3 is made up of 13 amino acids. Looked up from germline, CDR1 is GTSNPN and CDR2 is SVGIG (reference sequence). V was pared by 0 bases and J by 7 bases, with 3 bases of the junction left unmatched. CDR3 amino acids: CAWSVTGGVGYTF. CDR3 coding DNA: TGTGCCTGGAGTGTCACAGGGGGCGTTGGCTACACCTTC. The whole variable domain, filled in from reference TRBV30 and TRBJ1-2, reads SQTIHQWPATLVQPVGSPLSLECTVEGTSNPNLYWYRQAAGRGLQLLFYSVGIGQISSEVPQNLSASRPQDRQFILSSKKLLLSDSGFYLCAWSVTGGVGYTFGSGTRLTVV.

This clone was seen a few times. V usage is TRBV7-6 and J usage is TRBJ1-2; TRBD1 agrees at 11 bases. Germline V gene lookup returns CDR1 SGHVS and CDR2 FNYEAQ. The ends lost 5 bases at V and 2 bases at J; junction bases unmatched: 4. The CDR3 covers 15 residues. In nucleotides, the CDR3 is TGTGCCAGCAGCCCCGGGACAGGGGGAAACTATGGCTACACCTTC. Translation: CASSPGTGGNYGYTF.

V gene TRBV15 combines with J gene TRBJ1-1, with 10 bases lining up with TRBD1. This CDR3 has 12 amino acids. The germline V gene has CDR1 LNHNV and CDR2 YYDKDF (reference sequence). V lost 8 bases, J lost 11 bases, and 8 bases stayed unmatched. In nucleotides, the CDR3 is TGTGCCACCCGGGACAGGGGCTGGCAGGCTTTCTTT. It yields the protein CATRDRGWQAFF.

This clone was counted only a few times. The J gene is TRBJ1-1, the V gene TRBV6-5, with a tentative D call TRBD1 (5 bases). Trimming left V 6 bases short and J 1 base short, with 15 bases between. CDR1 is MNHEY, CDR2 SVGAGI, per germline. The CDR3 spans 15 residues. CDR3 protein: CASRAVGAPNTEAFF. The CDR3 DNA reads TGTGCCAGCAGGGCCGTAGGGGCGCCGAACACTGAAGCTTTCTTT.

The V and J genes are TRBV30 and TRBJ2-7, with 11 bases identical to TRBD1. This CDR3 contains 14 residues. V lost 0 bases to trimming and J lost 4 bases; unmatched junction nucleotides: 2. Per the germline V gene, CDR1 is GTSNPN and CDR2 is SVGIG (reference sequence). The CDR3 region is CAWSVGTGGYEQYF. CDR3 DNA sequence: TGTGCCTGGAGTGTGGGGACAGGGGGTTACGAGCAGTACTTC. The entire variable domain, with the rest obtained from reference TRBV30 and TRBJ2-7, is as follows: SQTIHQWPATLVQPVGSPLSLECTVEGTSNPNLYWYRQAAGRGLQLLFYSVGIGQISSEVPQNLSASRPQDRQFILSSKKLLLSDSGFYLCAWSVGTGGYEQYFGPGTRLTVT.

The chain joins TRBV7-8 to TRBJ1-5; D gene unclear. The CDR3 is 17 residues long. Germline values: CDR1 SGHVS, CDR2 FQNEAQ. Between the trimmed V and J ends, which lost 8 bases and 9 bases, there was a span of 29 bases. The CDR3 reads CASYHERYTSGVAPQHF. The CDR3 nucleotides read TGTGCCAGCTACCATGAGCGATACACTAGCGGGGTTGCGCCCCAGCATTTT.

The V and J genes are TRBV7-9 and TRBJ1-6; 7 positions match TRBD1. J was trimmed by 4 bases and V by 1 base; bases with no gene match: 1. In germline, CDR1 is SEHNR, CDR2 FQNEAQ (reference sequence). The CDR3 has 15 amino acids. The CDR3 bases are TGTGCCAGCAGCTTAGGGGGACAGTATAATTCACCCCTCCACTTT. This translates into CASSLGGQYNSPLHF.

The chain has TRBV5-1 and TRBJ2-5, with a tentative D call TRBD2 (6 bases). V was clipped by 7 bases and J by 1 base, with 11 bases between them. CDR3 length equals 13 residues. CDR1 is SGHRS, CDR2 YFSETQ, per germline. This CDR3 reads CASWRDAQETQYF. The CDR3 DNA reads TGCGCCAGCTGGAGGGACGCCCAAGAGACCCAGTACTTC.

The V gene is TRBV29-1, the J gene TRBJ1-1, with 7 bases matching TRBD1. V shed 4 bases and J 10 bases; nucleotides not matched to a gene: 9. Per germline, CDR1 SQVTM and CDR2 ANQGSEA. The CDR3 consists of 12 residues. CDR3: CSVGDSPVGAFF. In nucleotides, the CDR3 is TGCAGCGTTGGGGACAGCCCAGTGGGAGCTTTCTTT.

The rearrangement joins TRBV28 to TRBJ2-7; TRBD1 is a possible D gene (5 bases). The CDR3 extends over 13 amino acids. Germline CDR1 MDHEN, CDR2 SYDVKM. V was trimmed by 6 bases and J by 3 bases, leaving 12 bases between them. The CDR3 DNA reads TGTGCCAGCAGCCTTGACAGCCTCTACGAGCAGTACTTC. This sequence encodes CASSLDSLYEQYF.

J is TRBJ1-2 and V is TRBV9; possibly TRBD1 for D (5 bases). From germline, CDR1 is SGDLS and CDR2 YYNGEE. V lost 6 bases to trimming and J lost 1 base, with 13 bases between them. The CDR3 covers 14 residues. The CDR3 protein is CASTRGDLNYGYTF. The CDR3 DNA reads TGTGCCAGCACCCGGGGGGATCTTAACTATGGCTACACCTTC.

As regards this clone: Other nucleotide sequences from this sample produce the same CDR3. The genes are TRBV9 and TRBJ1-5; TRBD1 agrees at 8 bases. V was pared by 3 bases and J by 2 bases, with 4 bases of the junction left unmatched. Germline CDR1 and CDR2: SGDLS and YYNGEE. The CDR3 consists of 15 residues. The CDR3 spells CASSAGGGGNQPQHF. CDR3 sequence (DNA): TGTGCCAGCAGCGCAGGGGGCGGGGGCAATCAGCCCCAGCATTTT.

This chain links TRBV5-1 with TRBJ2-7; the match to TRBD1 covers 7 bases. From germline, CDR1 is SGHRS and CDR2 YFSETQ. This CDR3 has 14 residues. Losses at the gene ends were 3 bases for V and 5 bases for J; bases not matched to a gene: 8. CDR3 sequence (DNA): TGCGCCAGCAGCTCGAGACAGGGTGACAACGAGCAGTACTTC. Translated, it gives CASSSRQGDNEQYF.

This chain connects TRBV5-6 to TRBJ2-7; TRBD1 is a possible D gene (6 bases). The V gene's germline CDR1 is SGHDT and CDR2 YYEEEE. Trimming removed 0 bases from V and 3 bases from J, with 10 bases in between. This CDR3 region has 14 residues. The CDR3 here is CASSLEQGFYEQYF. CDR3 coding DNA: TGTGCCAGCAGCTTGGAACAGGGCTTCTACGAGCAGTACTTC.

This clone was found once. This chain uses TRBV7-8 with TRBJ1-5, with 7 nucleotides matching TRBD1. CDR3 length: 17 amino acids. Looked up from germline, CDR1 is SGHVS and CDR2 is FQNEAQ. V lost 4 bases, J lost 0 bases, and 9 bases stayed unmatched. CDR3 residues: CASSSIGQAFSNQPQHF. The CDR3 DNA is TGTGCCAGCAGCTCTATCGGACAGGCCTTTAGCAATCAGCCCCAGCATTTT.

This clone was seen a single time. The chain employs TRBV28 and TRBJ1-5; 9 nucleotides align to TRBD1. This CDR3 comprises 14 residues. Losses at the gene ends were 7 bases for V and 9 bases for J; bases not matched to a gene: 10. Germline V gene data show CDR1 as MDHEN and CDR2 as SYDVKM. The CDR3 bases are TGTGCCAGCATCGGACAGGGGCCCTCGGGGCCCCAGCATTTT. Translating gives CASIGQGPSGPQHF.

The chain uses TRBV5-1 and TRBJ2-3; TRBD2 agrees at 7 bases. Looked up from germline, CDR1 is SGHRS and CDR2 is YFSETQ. V was clipped by 5 bases and J by 6 bases; unmatched bases: 12. CDR3 size: 15 residues. Here the CDR3 DNA reads TGCGCCAGCAGTCCTGGGAGGGGTGGTGCGGATACGCAGTATTTT. Amino acid sequence: CASSPGRGGADTQYF.

This clone was found a few times. The genes are TRBV4-1 and TRBJ2-1; D is perhaps TRBD1 (7 bases). Germline-derived CDR1 and CDR2 are MGHRA and YSYEKL. This CDR3 has 16 amino acids. Trimming took off 3 bases at V and 5 bases at J, with 17 bases between the two ends. CDR3 DNA: TGCGCCAGCAGCCAGGGACAGTCTCCGGGGGACAATGAGCAGTTCTTC. It yields the protein CASSQGQSPGDNEQFF.